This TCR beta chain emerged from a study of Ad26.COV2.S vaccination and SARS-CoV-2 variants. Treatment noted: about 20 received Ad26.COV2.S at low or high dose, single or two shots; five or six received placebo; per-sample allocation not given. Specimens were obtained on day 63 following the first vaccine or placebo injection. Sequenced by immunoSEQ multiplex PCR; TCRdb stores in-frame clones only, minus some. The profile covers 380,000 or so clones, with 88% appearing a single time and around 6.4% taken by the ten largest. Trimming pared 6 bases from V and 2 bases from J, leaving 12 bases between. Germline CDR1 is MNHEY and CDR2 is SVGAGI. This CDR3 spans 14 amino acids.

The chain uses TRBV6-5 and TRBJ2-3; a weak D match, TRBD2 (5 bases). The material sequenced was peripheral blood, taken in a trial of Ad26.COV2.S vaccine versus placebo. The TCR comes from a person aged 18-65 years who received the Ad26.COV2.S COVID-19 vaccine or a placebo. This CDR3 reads CASSLSEHTDTQYF. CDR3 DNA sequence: TGTGCCAGCAGCCTTAGCGAGCACACAGATACGCAGTATTTT.